Below are 26 T cell receptor beta chains sequenced from a single sample in a study of T cells of healthy individuals. TCRdb re-analysed the 5' RACE reads in MiXCR, keeping a single row per CDR3 protein. The profile shows more than 85,000 distinct CDR3 sequences, around 17% of them singletons. The receptors stem from a human donor in good health.

V and J are TRBV2 and TRBJ1-5, with D uncertain. In germline, CDR1 is SNHLY, CDR2 FYNNEI. V lost 6 bases and J 0 bases, leaving 9 bases between the germline ends. This CDR3 has 14 amino acids. CDR3 nucleotide sequence: TGTGCCAGCAGGCCAGGACTTAGCAATCAGCCCCAGCATTTT. Its translation: CASRPGLSNQPQHF.

The sample holds a few counts of this clonotype. The chain recombines TRBV7-8 with TRBJ2-1, with TRBD2 identical over 7 bases. The V and J ends lost 5 bases and 0 bases, in that order; junction bases with no gene match: 7. CDR1 is SGHVS, CDR2 FQNEAQ, per germline. CDR3 size: 16 residues. CDR3 protein: CASSLLGGSSYNEQFF. In DNA form, the CDR3 reads TGTGCCAGCAGCCTCCTGGGGGGGAGCTCCTACAATGAGCAGTTCTTC.

The chain couples TRBV10-2 to TRBJ2-7, with D perhaps TRBD1 (6 bases). This CDR3 region has 14 residues. The V end was cut by 3 bases, the J end by 2 bases, with 11 bases between. CDR1 WSHSY and CDR2 SAAADI come from the germline V gene. The CDR3 spells CASSERTVAYEQYF. The CDR3 bases are TGCGCCAGCAGTGAACGGACAGTCGCCTACGAGCAGTACTTC.

This clonotype was recorded only once. This sequence joins TRBV7-9 and TRBJ2-5; D gene unclear. The germline V and J ends were trimmed by 1 base and 3 bases, with 6 bases remaining between them. The CDR3 spans 13 residues. Germline CDR1 SEHNR, CDR2 FQNEAQ (reference sequence). DNA for the CDR3: TGTGCCAGCAGCTTAGAGGCAGAAGAGACCCAGTACTTC. Protein: CASSLEAEETQYF.

The rearrangement links TRBV4-2 to TRBJ2-3; 10 positions match TRBD2. The CDR3 is 15 amino acids. The V segment lost 5 bases and the J segment 2 bases; nucleotides outside the gene matches: 4. Germline V lookup: CDR1 LGHNA, CDR2 YNFKEQ. CDR3 nucleotides: TGTGCCAGCAGCGCAGCGGGGGGGCCCACAGATACGCAGTATTTT. It translates to CASSAAGGPTDTQYF.

In this sample, this clonotype turned up a few times. This sequence joins TRBV27 and TRBJ1-1; perhaps TRBD1 as D (6 bases). Germline values: CDR1 MNHEY, CDR2 SMNVEV (reference sequence). Trimming removed 5 bases from V and 4 bases from J, with 17 bases in between. CDR3 size: 15 residues. In nucleotides, the CDR3 is TGTGCCAGCAGTGGGGGGGGGGCGCGAAGCACTGAAGCTTTCTTT. Translation gives CASSGGGARSTEAFF.

This clonotype came up a few times. The chain has TRBV6-4 and TRBJ2-1, with 9 bases matching TRBD2. CDR3 length: 15 residues. The germline gives CDR1 MRHNA, CDR2 SNTAGT. With V trimmed by 3 bases and J by 12 bases, 12 bases remained unmatched. CDR3 amino acids: CASSESGLAVYRQFF. The CDR3 nucleotides read TGTGCCAGCAGTGAGTCGGGACTAGCAGTATATCGGCAGTTCTTC.

This rearrangement joins TRBV29-1 to TRBJ1-1; D uncertain. Germline CDR1 is SQVTM and CDR2 is ANQGSEA. V lost 5 bases and J lost 11, with 15 bases in between. CDR3 length: 11 amino acids. The CDR3 spells CSVLSPGKAFF. CDR3 in DNA: TGCAGCGTTCTGAGTCCCGGAAAGGCTTTCTTT.

This clonotype was detected only a few times. The chain joins TRBV12-3 or TRBV12-4 to TRBJ2-7, with D perhaps given as TRBD1 or TRBD2 (5 bases each). The CDR3 loop spans 16 amino acids. The germline V and J ends were trimmed by 5 bases and 2 bases, with 19 bases remaining between them. CDR3 protein: CASSPEDGAPTYEQYF. In DNA form, the CDR3 reads TGTGCCAGCAGTCCAGAGGACGGGGCCCCGACCTACGAGCAGTACTTC.

This clonotype showed up many times. The chain is built from TRBV29-1 and TRBJ1-1; TRBD1 agrees at 9 bases. The CDR3 loop spans 18 amino acids. From germline, CDR1 is SQVTM and CDR2 ANQGSEA. J was trimmed by 4 bases and V by 2 bases; bases with no gene match: 17. CDR3 sequence (DNA): TGCAGCGTTGAACCCGACTTCTCACAGGGGGCAATGGTCACTGAAGCTTTCTTT. Encoded protein: CSVEPDFSQGAMVTEAFF.

V is TRBV3-1 and J is TRBJ1-6, with D perhaps matching TRBD1 (6 bases). There are 14 residues in the CDR3. V lost 4 bases to trimming and J lost 7 bases, with 11 bases between them. The germline CDR1 and CDR2 sequences are LGHDT and YNNKEL (reference sequence). The CDR3 is CASSLGTQNSPLHF. CDR3 DNA sequence: TGTGCCAGCAGCCTGGGGACACAGAATTCACCCCTCCACTTT.

This clonotype has only a few counts. The rearrangement uses TRBV5-1 and TRBJ2-1, with 9 bases matching TRBD1. Germline assignment: CDR1 SGHRS and CDR2 YFSETQ. This CDR3 is 18 amino acids long. J was trimmed by 4 bases and V by 4 bases; bases with no gene match: 15. The CDR3 protein is CASSPRPGQGGGYNEQFF. The DNA of the CDR3 is TGCGCCAGCAGCCCACGCCCGGGACAGGGTGGGGGTTACAATGAGCAGTTCTTC.

This clonotype was seen ten or more times. This chain joins TRBV5-1 and TRBJ2-2; D might be TRBD2 (6 bases). Trimming stripped 2 bases from V and 8 bases from J, with 19 bases between. This CDR3 spans 16 amino acids. Germline lookup yields CDR1 SGHRS and CDR2 YFSETQ. CDR3 nucleotides: TGCGCCAGCAGCTTCCGGGACTCGTCTCCACCTGGGGAGCTGTTTTTT. Translation: CASSFRDSSPPGELFF.

A few counts support this clonotype. The rearrangement links TRBV5-1 to TRBJ2-7, with a weak D call TRBD1 (6 bases). Germline loops: CDR1 SGHRS, CDR2 YFSETQ. V was pared by 5 bases and J by 4 bases, with 13 bases between. This CDR3 contains 13 residues. Here the CDR3 reads CASRKRTEYEQYF. For the CDR3, the DNA is TGCGCCAGCAGGAAGAGGACAGAGTACGAGCAGTACTTC.

This clonotype was seen ten or more times. The CDR3 nucleotides read TGCGCCAGCAGCCCCCACGGGAGGACCTACGAGCAGTACTTC. Translation: CASSPHGRTYEQYF. The chain links TRBV4-1 to TRBJ2-7; TRBD2 agrees at 7 bases. Trimming at V came to 4 bases and at J to 2 bases, leaving 5 bases not matched to a gene. CDR1 is MGHRA, CDR2 YSYEKL, per germline. This CDR3 has 14 residues.

The chain has TRBV5-1 and TRBJ2-2; no definite D call. This CDR3 is 14 amino acids long. Germline CDR1 and CDR2: SGHRS and YFSETQ. The V and J ends lost 0 bases and 4 bases respectively, with 7 bases between them. CDR3: CASSLEVGTGELFF. DNA for the CDR3: TGCGCCAGCAGCTTGGAGGTTGGCACCGGGGAGCTGTTTTTT.

This clonotype showed up many times. V usage is TRBV12-3 or TRBV12-4 and J usage is TRBJ1-2; a possible D gene is TRBD1 (5 bases). This CDR3 has 15 residues. V dropped 5 bases and J dropped 4 bases, with 17 bases sitting between them. In DNA, the CDR3 is TGTGCCAGCAGTCCGCCAGGGAGGCTGAGCTATGGCTACACCTTC. As protein: CASSPPGRLSYGYTF.

V is TRBV6-6 and J is TRBJ2-5, with TRBD1 identical over 8 bases. CDR1 and CDR2 (germline): MNHNY, SVGAGI (reference sequence). This CDR3 region has 15 residues. Losses at the gene ends were 2 bases for V and 5 bases for J; bases not matched to a gene: 7. The CDR3 reads CASSYALDRGETQYF. The CDR3 DNA reads as TGTGCCAGCAGTTACGCCTTAGACAGGGGTGAGACCCAGTACTTC.

This clonotype was detected many times. This rearrangement joins TRBV18 to TRBJ2-1, with D tentatively TRBD1 (5 bases). V was shortened by 3 bases and J by 8 bases, with 8 bases between the two germline ends. This CDR3 is built from 12 residues. Per germline, CDR1 KGHSH and CDR2 LQKENI. The CDR3 region is CASSPQGDEQFF. The DNA for the CDR3 is TGTGCCAGCTCACCTCAGGGTGATGAGCAGTTCTTC.

This clonotype has ten or more counts. The rearrangement uses TRBV3-1 and TRBJ1-5; D call uncertain. V lost 2 bases, J lost 0 bases, and 8 bases lay in between. In germline, CDR1 is LGHDT, CDR2 YNNKEL (reference sequence). The CDR3 is 15 residues long. The CDR3 loop reads CASSQRPASNQPQHF. CDR3 DNA sequence: TGTGCCAGCAGCCAAAGACCGGCTAGCAATCAGCCCCAGCATTTT.

This clonotype was seen repeatedly, ten times or more. The chain employs TRBV15 and TRBJ1-4; D perhaps matches TRBD1 (5 bases). Germline CDR1 is LNHNV and CDR2 is YYDKDF (reference sequence). The CDR3 loop spans 17 amino acids. V was pared by 2 bases and J by 7 bases, with 20 bases between. The CDR3 bases are TGTGCCACCAGCAGAACCCGGATAGTGGGGGGGGTTGAAAAACTGTTTTTT. It codes for CATSRTRIVGGVEKLFF. Supplemented by reference TRBV15 and TRBJ1-4, the full variable domain reads DAMVIQNPRYQVTQFGKPVTLSCSQTLNHNVMYWYQQKSSQAPKLLFHYYDKDFNNEADTPDNFQSRRPNTSFCFLDIRSPGLGDTAMYLCATSRTRIVGGVEKLFFGSGTQLSVL.

The chain combines TRBV5-1 with TRBJ2-7, with D perhaps matching TRBD1 (5 bases). This CDR3 region has 14 residues. Germline assignment: CDR1 SGHRS and CDR2 YFSETQ. V lost 2 bases, J lost 4 bases, and 13 bases lay in between. CDR3 coding DNA: TGCGCCAGCAGCTTACAGGCTAGGCTGTACGAGCAGTACTTC. Translation: CASSLQARLYEQYF. The full variable domain, completed using reference TRBV5-1 and TRBJ2-7, is KAGVTQTPRYLIKTRGQQVTLSCSPISGHRSVSWYQQTPGQGLQFLFEYFSETQRNKGNFPGRFSGRQFSNSRSEMNVSTLELGDSALYLCASSLQARLYEQYFGPGTRLTVT.

Many counts were recorded for this clonotype. The chain is built from TRBV28 and TRBJ1-1, with D hard to call. The CDR3 extends over 14 amino acids. The V gene's germline CDR1 is MDHEN and CDR2 SYDVKM. The V gene lost 2 bases and the J gene lost 0 bases, with 7 bases spanning the gap. The CDR3 sequence is CASSLAEMNTEAFF. The CDR3 DNA reads TGTGCCAGCAGTTTAGCGGAGATGAACACTGAAGCTTTCTTT.

The table lists this clonotype with many counts. The chain joins TRBV20-1 to TRBJ2-5, with 11 positions matching TRBD2. This CDR3 spans 15 amino acids. J gave up 4 bases and V 7 bases, and 11 bases lay outside the gene matches. Germline CDR1 reads DFQATT; CDR2 reads SNEGSKA (reference sequence). CDR3 nucleotides: TGCAGTGTCCAGATTCTGACTAGCGGGACAGAGACCCAGTACTTC. Its protein product is CSVQILTSGTETQYF.

This clonotype was observed a few times. The gene calls are TRBV18 and TRBJ2-5; TRBD2 aligns across 9 bases. The CDR3 totals 14 residues. Germline V gene sequence: CDR1 KGHSH, CDR2 LQKENI. The junction had 4 bases not matched to a gene; V was cut back by 4 bases and J by 4 bases. CDR3 sequence reads: CASSLTSGRETQYF. The CDR3 nucleotides read TGTGCCAGCTCACTCACTAGCGGGCGAGAGACCCAGTACTTC.

This chain joins TRBV7-2 and TRBJ2-7; D is unclear. The germline gives CDR1 SGHTA, CDR2 FQGNSA. The CDR3 is 14 residues long. Trimming stripped 4 bases from V and 2 bases from J, with 12 bases between. In nucleotides, the CDR3 is TGTGCCAGCAGCTCGGACCTTATCACCTACGAGCAGTACTTC. Translating gives CASSSDLITYEQYF.